The rows below give T cell receptor beta chains drawn from one sample of a study of shared clonotypes between healthy human individuals. Sequenced by immunoSEQ multiplex PCR; TCRdb stores in-frame clones only, minus some. The table shows 1,500,000 or so clones, with approximately 98.5% occurring only once. The sequencing sample was made of naive CD4+ T cells sorted from blood. The receptors stem from a man younger than 45 in good health. Both conserved end residues are part of each CDR3. A D gene is named only where the DNA matches it firmly. Where a row states a size, it is once, few, many or the class of an expanded clone; other rows omit it.

j_gene,v_gene,abundance,d_gene,CDR3aa,CDR3nt
TRBJ2-5,TRBV29-1,NA,NA,CSVGQGGIKTQYF,TGCAGCGTTGGGCAGGGCGGAATTAAGACCCAGTACTTC
TRBJ2-5,TRBV6-5,NA,TRBD1,CASSYSTGASQETQYF,TGTGCCAGCAGTTACTCGACAGGGGCGTCACAAGAGACCCAGTACTTC
TRBJ2-7,TRBV6-5,once,NA,CASRPASSVPYEQYF,TGTGCCAGCAGACCCGCCTCTAGTGTCCCCTACGAGCAGTACTTC
TRBJ2-1,TRBV30,NA,TRBD1,CAWRDRVTYNEQFF,TGTGCCTGGAGGGACAGGGTCACCTACAATGAGCAGTTCTTC
TRBJ2-7,TRBV6-5,NA,NA,CASNYRYEQYF,TGTGCCAGCAATTACCGGTACGAGCAGTACTTC
TRBJ2-1,TRBV5-6,NA,TRBD2,CASSLGASGRWNEQFF,TGTGCCAGCAGCTTGGGGGCTAGCGGGAGGTGGAATGAGCAGTTCTTC
TRBJ2-1,TRBV2,NA,TRBD2,CASTLLAGGYNEQFF,TGTGCCAGCACCCTTCTAGCGGGAGGCTACAATGAGCAGTTCTTC
TRBJ2-7,TRBV7-2,NA,TRBD2,CASSRGLDSSYEQYF,TGTGCCAGCAGCCGGGGACTAGACAGCTCCTACGAGCAGTACTTC
TRBJ1-1,TRBV29-1,NA,TRBD1,CSVRTGISEAFF,TGCAGCGTTAGGACAGGGATCTCTGAAGCTTTCTTT
TRBJ2-7,TRBV6-5,NA,NA,CASSLGHLYEQYF,TGTGCCAGCAGTTTGGGACACCTCTACGAGCAGTACTTC
TRBJ2-1,TRBV18,NA,NA,CASSPGGSSYNEQFF,TGTGCCAGCTCACCGGGGGGAAGCTCCTACAATGAGCAGTTCTTC
TRBJ1-1,TRBV28,NA,NA,CASSLTLRNTEAFF,TGTGCCAGCAGTTTGACGCTCAGGAACACTGAAGCTTTCTTT
TRBJ2-1,TRBV7-2,NA,NA,CASSLNSGLLVMNEQFF,TGTGCCAGCAGCTTAAATAGCGGATTACTAGTTATGAATGAGCAGTTCTTC
TRBJ2-3,TRBV27,NA,TRBD2,CASGLAGGWVDTQYF,TGTGCCAGCGGACTAGCGGGAGGGTGGGTGGATACGCAGTATTTT
TRBJ2-7,TRBV18,NA,NA,CASSQGQGYEQYF,TGTGCCAGCTCACAGGGGCAGGGGTACGAGCAGTACTTC
TRBJ1-1,TRBV18,NA,NA,CASSLGSQNLNTEAFF,TGTGCCAGCTCACTGGGGTCTCAGAATTTGAACACTGAAGCTTTCTTT
TRBJ2-7,TRBV27,NA,NA,CASSLLAGLPYEQYF,TGTGCCAGCAGTTTATTAGCAGGGTTGCCCTACGAGCAGTACTTC
TRBJ2-7,TRBV5-6,NA,TRBD1,CASSLVGDRDPYEQYF,TGTGCCAGCAGCTTAGTCGGTGACAGGGATCCCTACGAGCAGTACTTC
TRBJ2-1,TRBV28,NA,TRBD2,CASSSPLGRDPSAGEVAYNEQFF,TGTGCCAGCAGTTCCCCTTTGGGACGAGACCCCTCAGCGGGAGAAGTAGCCTACAATGAGCAGTTCTTC
TRBJ2-1,TRBV28,once,NA,CASRSSGPLWGSSYNEQFF,TGTGCCAGCAGAAGCAGCGGGCCTCTTTGGGGGAGCTCCTACAATGAGCAGTTCTTC
TRBJ1-5,TRBV18,NA,NA,CASSPRGTLDQPQHF,TGTGCCAGCTCACCGAGGGGGACACTAGATCAGCCCCAGCATTTT
TRBJ1-2,TRBV28,NA,TRBD1,CASSLGTGGYYGYTF,TGTGCCAGCAGTTTGGGGACAGGGGGATACTATGGCTACACCTTC
TRBJ2-3,TRBV21-1,NA,NA,CVLTSAGQGSDTQYF,TGCGTCCTCACTTCGGCGGGACAGGGATCAGATACGCAGTATTTT
TRBJ1-1,TRBV6-6,NA,NA,CASSFLGMMNTEAFF,TGTGCCAGCAGTTTTCTTGGGATGATGAACACTGAAGCTTTCTTT
TRBJ2-3,TRBV11-3,NA,NA,CASSLISADTQYF,TGTGCCAGCAGCTTAATCTCGGCAGATACGCAGTATTTT
TRBJ1-4,TRBV10-3,NA,TRBD1,CAISDGQGREKLFF,TGTGCCATCAGTGATGGACAGGGCAGGGAAAAACTGTTTTTT
TRBJ1-1,TRBV7-6,NA,NA,CASSFRIAPAGNTEAFF,TGTGCCAGCAGCTTTAGGATCGCCCCGGCGGGGAACACTGAAGCTTTCTTT
TRBJ2-3,TRBV15,NA,TRBD2,CATSTSSGRGDTQYF,TGTGCTACCAGCACGTCTAGCGGGAGGGGAGATACGCAGTATTTT
TRBJ2-1,TRBV7-9,NA,NA,CASSPGSYNEQFF,TGTGCCAGCAGTCCAGGGTCCTACAATGAGCAGTTCTTC